This T cell receptor beta chain came from a study of radiotherapy plus CTLA-4 blockade in lung cancer. Study context: In roughly 19% of patients, objective responses were seen; roughly 30% had disease control. Study findings and constraints: Together with interferon-beta, which increased in serum after radiation, early dynamic changes in blood T cell clones were reportedly the best predictors of response. After radiotherapy and ipilimumab, tumor-derived clones expanded in peripheral blood.

In this sample, this clone turned up a few times. Antigen: not known. The CDR3 runs 14 residues. Germline assignment: CDR1 LNHDA and CDR2 SQIVND (reference sequence). Trimming pared 1 base from V and 2 bases from J, leaving 9 bases between. Receiving focal radiation plus CTLA-4 blockade with ipilimumab were patients who had chemo-refractory metastatic non-small-cell lung cancer. Measured with immunoSEQ multiplex PCR; TCRdb has only the in-frame clones, and not every one. Here the sample spans roughly 93,000 clones, roughly 80% being singletons. The receptor comes from a human donor with non-small cell lung cancer who had a partial response to radiotherapy plus ipilimumab. This specimen consisted of peripheral blood, obtained from a patient treated with radiotherapy plus ipilimumab. The chain links TRBV19 to TRBJ2-7; D may be TRBD1 (5 bases). The CDR3 bases are TGTGCCAGTAGTATAGGTCAGGGAACCTACGAGCAGTACTTC. It codes for CASSIGQGTYEQYF.